Following are 21 T cell receptor beta chains from one sample sequenced in a study of blood T cell repertoires in COVID-19. TCRdb's table, derived via immunoSEQ multiplex PCR, lists solely in-frame clones and lacks some. Of around 140,000 clones in the sample, 85% to 90% were seen once. The specimen was peripheral blood. Every receptor here comes from a man aged 50 or older with active COVID-19.

This clone was seen more than once but under ten times. The chain carries TRBV5-1 and TRBJ2-7; D possibly corresponds to TRBD1 (5 bases). CDR1 is SGHRS and CDR2 is YFSETQ in the germline V gene. The CDR3 covers 12 residues. Trimming pared 2 bases from V and 2 bases from J, leaving 5 bases between. The CDR3 spells CASSLGAYEQYF. Here the CDR3 DNA reads TGCGCCAGCAGCTTAGGGGCCTACGAGCAGTACTTC. The full variable domain, rest sourced from reference TRBV5-1 and TRBJ2-7, is KAGVTQTPRYLIKTRGQQVTLSCSPISGHRSVSWYQQTPGQGLQFLFEYFSETQRNKGNFPGRFSGRQFSNSRSEMNVSTLELGDSALYLCASSLGAYEQYFGPGTRLTVT.

V is TRBV5-4 and J is TRBJ2-1; 9 bases line up with TRBD1. Trimming cost V 3 bases and J 8 bases; bases outside gene matches: 9. The CDR3 is 15 amino acids. Germline loops: CDR1 SGHNT, CDR2 YYREEE (reference sequence). The CDR3 region is CASSSPGQGSDEQFF. The CDR3 DNA follows: TGTGCCAGCAGCTCTCCGGGACAGGGTAGCGATGAGCAGTTCTTC. The complete variable domain, with remaining parts taken from reference TRBV5-4 and TRBJ2-1, reads ETGVTQSPTHLIKTRGQQVTLRCSSQSGHNTVSWYQQALGQGPQFIFQYYREEENGRGNFPPRFSGLQFPNYSSELNVNALELDDSALYLCASSSPGQGSDEQFFGPGTRLTVL.

The J gene is TRBJ2-2, the V gene TRBV5-1; D uncertain. Germline V gene lookup returns CDR1 SGHRS and CDR2 YFSETQ. V was clipped by 0 bases and J by 2 bases, with 8 bases between them. The CDR3 contains 15 residues. The CDR3 bases are TGCGCCAGCAGCTTGGAAAGCCTCAACACCGGGGAGCTGTTTTTT. Translation: CASSLESLNTGELFF. The full variable domain, with the rest looked up from reference TRBV5-1 and TRBJ2-2, is KAGVTQTPRYLIKTRGQQVTLSCSPISGHRSVSWYQQTPGQGLQFLFEYFSETQRNKGNFPGRFSGRQFSNSRSEMNVSTLELGDSALYLCASSLESLNTGELFFGEGSRLTVL.

There are a few counts of this clone. This chain uses TRBV3-1 (or the pseudogene TRBV3-2) with TRBJ1-6; D is undetermined. V lost 6 bases, J lost 10 bases, and 16 bases lay in between. The CDR3 spans 14 residues. Per the germline V gene, CDR1 is LGHDT and CDR2 is YNNKEL (reference sequence). CDR3 region: CASSSFSGGSPLHF. The DNA for the CDR3 is TGTGCCAGCAGTTCCTTTTCTGGTGGCTCACCCCTCCACTTT.

The chain recombines TRBV5-1 with TRBJ2-5; 10 positions match TRBD1. Germline values: CDR1 SGHRS, CDR2 YFSETQ. V lost 4 bases and J lost 4; bases outside the gene matches: 10. The CDR3 length is 16 residues. The CDR3 is CASSLNRDRGGETQYF. DNA of the CDR3: TGCGCCAGCAGCCTGAACCGGGACAGGGGAGGAGAGACCCAGTACTTC.

At least ten counts were recorded for this clone. V and J are TRBV6-4 and TRBJ1-2; tentative D call: TRBD1 (5 bases). This CDR3 contains 15 residues. The germline CDR1 and CDR2 sequences are MRHNA and SNTAGT. Trimming pared 2 bases from V and 3 bases from J, leaving 13 bases between. CDR3 DNA: TGTGCCAGCAGTGACCCAGGATGGGGGGACTATGGCTACACCTTC. Protein product: CASSDPGWGDYGYTF.

The table lists this clone with a count of one. The chain is built from TRBV28 and TRBJ2-1; 11 nucleotides align to TRBD2. CDR1 and CDR2 (germline): MDHEN, SYDVKM. The CDR3 loop spans 18 amino acids. The trim removed 2 bases at V and 2 bases at J, leaving 8 bases unmatched. The CDR3 region has the DNA TGTGCCAGCAGTTTAGTGACTAGCGGGGTTTTAACCTACAATGAGCAGTTCTTC. Its protein is CASSLVTSGVLTYNEQFF.

This clone was counted a single time. The rearrangement uses TRBV5-1 and TRBJ2-5; D possibly corresponds to TRBD1 (6 bases). V was trimmed by 2 bases and J by 2 bases, leaving 13 bases between them. This CDR3 has 15 residues. Germline loops: CDR1 SGHRS, CDR2 YFSETQ. CDR3 nucleotide sequence: TGCGCCAGCAGCTTTCCCCGACAGGCGCAAGAGACCCAGTACTTC. As protein: CASSFPRQAQETQYF.

The rearrangement uses TRBV5-8 and TRBJ1-6; D unclear. V gave up 3 bases and J gave up 2 bases, with 9 bases separating them. The germline gives CDR1 SGHTS, CDR2 YDEGEE. The CDR3 consists of 15 residues. CDR3 sequence: CASSSRVTYNSPLHF. The CDR3 nucleotides are TGTGCCAGCAGCTCACGAGTAACCTATAATTCACCCCTCCACTTT.

This clone was seen only a few times. V and J are TRBV10-3 and TRBJ1-3, with TRBD1 matching over 7 bases. J gave up 3 bases and V 6 bases, and 5 bases lay outside the gene matches. The CDR3 loop spans 14 amino acids. From germline, CDR1 is ENHRY and CDR2 SYGVKD. Here the CDR3 reads CAIRLTGNGNTIYF. As DNA, the CDR3 is TGTGCCATCAGACTGACAGGGAATGGAAACACCATATATTTT.

This clone was detected only a few times. V is TRBV19 and J is TRBJ1-6; TRBD1 aligns across 10 bases. V shed 5 bases and J 6 bases; nucleotides not matched to a gene: 4. The CDR3 runs to 15 residues. CDR1 LNHDA and CDR2 SQIVND come from the germline V gene (reference sequence). As DNA, the CDR3 is TGTGCCAGTAGTGTTGGGACAGGGGTTAATTCACCCCTCCACTTT. Its translation is CASSVGTGVNSPLHF.

The V and J genes are TRBV7-3 and TRBJ2-1; D is undetermined. CDR1 SGHTA and CDR2 FQGTGA come from the germline V gene. Trimming shortened V by 5 bases and J by 5 bases, and 16 bases separated the two germline ends. The length of the CDR3 is 15 residues. CDR3 bases: TGTGCCAGCAGCCCAACCAGGTCTTTACACAATGAGCAGTTCTTC. Its translation is CASSPTRSLHNEQFF. Supplemented by reference TRBV7-3 and TRBJ2-1, the full variable domain reads GAGVSQTPSNKVTEKGKYVELRCDPISGHTALYWYRQSLGQGPEFLIYFQGTGAADDSGLPNDRFFAVRPEGSVSTLKIQRTERGDSAVYLCASSPTRSLHNEQFFGPGTRLTVL.

J is TRBJ2-6 and V is TRBV5-1; 12 nucleotides line up with TRBD1. V gave up 4 bases and J gave up 4 bases; unmatched junction bases: 9. The V gene's germline CDR1 is SGHRS and CDR2 YFSETQ. This CDR3 region has 18 residues. The chain's CDR3 is CASSPGTGGFTGANVLTF. DNA of the CDR3: TGCGCCAGCAGCCCCGGGACAGGGGGCTTTACGGGGGCCAACGTCCTGACTTTC.

The chain has TRBV7-9 and TRBJ1-2, with a tentative D call TRBD1 (6 bases). Germline V gene sequence: CDR1 SEHNR, CDR2 FQNEAQ (reference sequence). The CDR3 extends over 13 amino acids. Between the trimmed V and J ends, which lost 2 bases and 6 bases, there was a span of 10 bases. This CDR3 reads CASSLNRANGYTF. DNA of the CDR3: TGTGCCAGCAGCTTAAACAGGGCTAATGGCTACACCTTC.

V gene TRBV4-2 combines with J gene TRBJ2-1; 8 bases line up with TRBD2. This CDR3 region has 16 residues. Looked up from germline, CDR1 is LGHNA and CDR2 is YNFKEQ. The J segment lost 4 bases and the V segment lost 0 bases, leaving 5 bases of the junction unmatched. The CDR3 DNA follows: TGTGCCAGCAGCCAAGACCTCGCGGGGGGTTACAATGAGCAGTTCTTC. It codes for CASSQDLAGGYNEQFF.

This sequence joins TRBV5-1 and TRBJ2-7; 7 nucleotides match TRBD1. The CDR3 is made up of 15 amino acids. Germline V lookup: CDR1 SGHRS, CDR2 YFSETQ. J lost 3 bases, V lost 3 bases, and 9 bases had no gene match. The DNA of the CDR3 is TGCGCCAGCAGCTGGGCAGACAGGGACCACTACGAGCAGTACTTC. Residues: CASSWADRDHYEQYF.

This chain connects TRBV5-1 to TRBJ1-3, with D possibly being TRBD1 (6 bases). V gave up 2 bases and J gave up 0 bases, with 12 bases separating them. CDR3 length: 16 amino acids. Germline V gene lookup returns CDR1 SGHRS and CDR2 YFSETQ. CDR3 region: CASSFQGTDSGNTIYF. CDR3 coding DNA: TGCGCCAGCAGCTTTCAGGGGACGGACTCTGGAAACACCATATATTTT.

The chain carries TRBV18 and TRBJ1-4, with 7 bases identical to TRBD1. Germline V gives CDR1 KGHSH, CDR2 LQKENI. The CDR3 loop spans 16 amino acids. V lost 1 base, J lost 5 bases, and 7 bases stayed unmatched. The CDR3 DNA follows: TGTGCCAGCTCACCACTCGACAGGGTTCAAAATGAAAAACTGTTTTTT. This encodes CASSPLDRVQNEKLFF.

Only a few counts were recorded for this clone. The chain joins TRBV9 to TRBJ2-1, with 10 nucleotides matching TRBD1. CDR3 length: 15 residues. V lost 5 bases, J lost 5 bases, and 7 bases stayed unmatched. From germline, CDR1 is SGDLS and CDR2 YYNGEE. The chain's CDR3 is CASRPAGQGNNEQFF. CDR3 in DNA: TGTGCCAGCAGGCCAGCGGGACAGGGGAACAATGAGCAGTTCTTC.

The gene calls are TRBV11-1 and TRBJ2-3, with 10 nucleotides matching TRBD1. Per the germline V gene, CDR1 is SGHAT and CDR2 is FQDESV (reference sequence). With 5 bases clipped from V and 3 bases from J, the junction kept 8 bases outside the gene matches. The CDR3 contains 16 residues. This CDR3 is CASSPKTGGKTDTQYF. Here the CDR3 DNA reads TGTGCCAGCAGCCCCAAGACAGGGGGCAAGACAGATACGCAGTATTTT.

The chain is built from TRBV6-1 and TRBJ1-2; D gene uncertain. Germline V CDR1 and CDR2: MNHNS, SASEGT. The CDR3 totals 14 residues. V was shortened by 1 base and J by 8 bases, with 14 bases between the two germline ends. The CDR3 loop reads CASSEGLASWGYTF. CDR3 bases: TGTGCCAGCAGTGAAGGGCTGGCCTCTTGGGGCTACACCTTC.